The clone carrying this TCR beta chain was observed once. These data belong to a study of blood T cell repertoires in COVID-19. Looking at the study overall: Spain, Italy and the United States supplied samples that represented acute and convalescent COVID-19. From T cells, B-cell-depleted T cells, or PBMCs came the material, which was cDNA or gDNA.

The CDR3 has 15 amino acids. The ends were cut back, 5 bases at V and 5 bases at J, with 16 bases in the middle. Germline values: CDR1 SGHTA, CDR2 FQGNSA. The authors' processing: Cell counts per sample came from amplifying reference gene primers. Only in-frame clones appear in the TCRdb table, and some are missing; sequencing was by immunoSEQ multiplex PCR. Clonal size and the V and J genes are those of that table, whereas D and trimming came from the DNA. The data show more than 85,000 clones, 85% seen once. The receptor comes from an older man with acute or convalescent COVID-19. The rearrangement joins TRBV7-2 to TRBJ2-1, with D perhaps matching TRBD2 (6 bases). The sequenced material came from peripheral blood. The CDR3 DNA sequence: TGTGCCAGCAGCAGCTCGGGACTTCAAAACAATGAGCAGTTCTTC. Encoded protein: CASSSSGLQNNEQFF. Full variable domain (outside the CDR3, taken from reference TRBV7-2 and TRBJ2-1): GAGVSQSPSNKVTEKGKDVELRCDPISGHTALYWYRQSLGQGLEFLIYFQGNSAPDKSGLPSDRFSAERTGGSVSTLTIQRTQQEDSAVYLCASSSSGLQNNEQFFGPGTRLTVL.